The rows below give T cell receptor beta chains drawn from one sample of a study of cytomegalovirus exposure and HLA in healthy donors. Method: immunoSEQ multiplex PCR; TCRdb's copy keeps in-frame clones and lacks some. The table includes roughly 58,000 clones, 80% detected once. Specimen: PBMCs. Source of these receptors: a woman aged 40 to 55 in good health and CMV-seronegative. CDR3s include the opening cysteine and the closing phenylalanine or tryptophan. The D gene is left open where the match is weak. Where a row states a size, it is once, few, many or the class of an expanded clone; other rows omit it.

NA	TRBJ2-2	TRBV11-2	NA	TGTGCCAGCAGCTTAGTCAGTAACACCGGGGAGCTGTTTTTT	CASSLVSNTGELFF
NA	TRBJ1-3	TRBV11-2	TRBD1	TGTGCCAGCAGCTTCGGGACAGCCTCTGGAAACACCATATATTTT	CASSFGTASGNTIYF
NA	TRBJ1-5	TRBV5-8	TRBD1	TGTGCCAGCAGCTCCGGGACAGGGGGCAACAATCAGCCCCAGCATTTT	CASSSGTGGNNQPQHF
NA	TRBJ1-2	TRBV15	TRBD1	TGTGCCACCAGCAGAAGGACAGGGGGAAACTATGGCTACACCTTC	CATSRRTGGNYGYTF
NA	TRBJ2-5	TRBV18	NA	TGTGCCAGCTCACCAACAGGAGACCAAGAGACCCAGTACTTC	CASSPTGDQETQYF
NA	TRBJ2-5	TRBV21-1	NA	TGTGCCAGCAGCAATCTCTTCGATTTAAGGACAAGGCAAGAGACCCAGTACTTC	CASSNLFDLRTRQETQYF
NA	TRBJ1-5	TRBV19	TRBD1	TGTGCCAGTAGTATTGACAGGGGCGGCAATCAGCCCCAGCATTTT	CASSIDRGGNQPQHF
NA	TRBJ2-3	TRBV27	NA	TGTGCCAGCAGTTTAAGAGACAGGACAGATACGCAGTATTTT	CASSLRDRTDTQYF
NA	TRBJ2-7	TRBV30	TRBD1	TGTGCCTGGAGTCTCCGGGACAGGGGCTACGAGCAGTACTTC	CAWSLRDRGYEQYF
NA	TRBJ1-4	TRBV2	NA	TGTGCCAGCAGTGATCAGGGGTCTAATGAAAAACTGTTTTTT	CASSDQGSNEKLFF
few	TRBJ1-1	TRBV29-1	NA	TGCAGCGTCAAACAGGGAGCGTACACTGAAGCTTTCTTT	CSVKQGAYTEAFF
NA	TRBJ2-7	TRBV9	TRBD2	TGTGCCAGCAGCGTAGATAGCGGGAGTGTCTACGAGCAGTACTTC	CASSVDSGSVYEQYF
NA	TRBJ2-3	TRBV6-1	NA	TGTGCCAGCAGTGCCATGGTAGCCAGCACAGATACGCAGTATTTT	CASSAMVASTDTQYF
once	TRBJ2-7	TRBV6-6	TRBD1	TGTGCCAGCGGCCGGGACAGGGGATACGAGCAGTACTTC	CASGRDRGYEQYF
NA	TRBJ2-2	TRBV11-2	NA	TGTGCCAGCAGCCCTATCCGACAAGGGGTGGCCGGGGAGCTGTTTTTT	CASSPIRQGVAGELFF
NA	TRBJ1-1	TRBV28	TRBD1	TGTGCCAGCAGTTTATTTTCCCCCAGGGGGGACACTGAAGCTTTCTTT	CASSLFSPRGDTEAFF
NA	TRBJ1-1	TRBV28	NA	TGTGCCAGCCTTCAGGGAGGTAGCACTGAAGCTTTCTTT	CASLQGGSTEAFF
NA	TRBJ1-5	TRBV10-3	NA	TGTGCCATCAGCGGAGACAATCAGCCCCAGCATTTT	CAISGDNQPQHF